This T cell receptor beta chain was sequenced in a study of shared clonotypes between healthy human individuals. Across the study: A donor's plate count was three for CD4 naive and three for CD4 memory; CD8 naive had two and CD8 memory one.

A note on this clone: Its specificity is not known.

Germline-derived CDR1 and CDR2 are SGHAT and FQNNGV. The V gene end was trimmed by 7 bases and the J gene end by 8 bases; junction bases not matched to a gene: 11. The CDR3 extends over 17 amino acids. Only in-frame clones appear in the TCRdb table, and some are missing; sequencing was by immunoSEQ multiplex PCR. The sample consists of about 870,000 clones, 80% to 95% of them appearing once. CD45RO-negative, CCR7-selected cells formed the naive CD8 fraction, which excluded terminally differentiated effector memory CD45RA+ cells. Study-level points and caveats: The diversity represented, both genetic and in exposure history, was limited by few donors.

V gene TRBV11-2 combines with J gene TRBJ2-1; 16 bases are shared with TRBD2. This receptor was identified in a man between 25 and 39 years old in good health. Sequencing was carried out using naive CD8+ T cells sorted from blood. The CDR3: CASKLSPGLAGGDEQFF. CDR3 nucleotide sequence: TGTGCCAGCAAGCTTTCCCCGGGACTAGCGGGAGGGGATGAGCAGTTCTTC.